The 28 T cell receptor beta chains below come from one sample, sequenced in a study of CD8+CD57+ T cells in acquired aplastic anemia. It was patients with CD8+CD57+ cell expansion by flow cytometry who were chosen for sequencing. According to the study, genomic DNA was the template for TCR beta VDJ and CDR3 profiling. TCRdb used MiXCR to reprocess the reads, holding one entry per CDR3 protein. Of about 180,000 distinct CDR3 sequences listed, 47% are singletons. The sequenced material came from sorted CD4+, CD8+, or CD8+CD57+ T cells (not recorded which) from PBMCs. Receptors were obtained from a human donor with aplastic anemia.

In its sample, this clonotype was seen many times. This chain uses TRBV10-3 with TRBJ2-6; 9 positions agree with TRBD1. This CDR3 is 16 amino acids long. Trimming removed 10 bases from V and 0 bases from J; junction bases left unmatched: 7. Germline CDR1 is ENHRY and CDR2 is SYGVKD. The CDR3 region has the DNA TGTGCCACTACCGGGACAGGGAACTCTGGGGCCAACGTCCTGACTTTC. This gives the protein CATTGTGNSGANVLTF.

The table lists this clonotype with many counts. The chain links TRBV5-1 to TRBJ2-1; TRBD1 might be the D (6 bases). Between the trimmed V and J ends, which lost 5 bases and 1 base, there was a span of 13 bases. Germline CDR1 reads SGHRS; CDR2 reads YFSETQ. The length of the CDR3 is 15 residues. In DNA, the CDR3 is TGCGCCAGCAGACGGACAGATAATTCCTACAATGAGCAGTTCTTC. It yields the protein CASRRTDNSYNEQFF.

The chain recombines TRBV7-3 with TRBJ2-7; D is uncertain. CDR1 SGHTA and CDR2 FQGTGA come from the germline V gene. Trimming removed 2 bases at V and 3 bases at J, with 11 bases between. This CDR3 spans 14 amino acids. The DNA of the CDR3 is TGTGCCAGCAGCTTATTTGGCGGAAACTACGAGCAGTACTTC. It translates to CASSLFGGNYEQYF. Combining the CDR3 with reference TRBV7-3 and TRBJ2-7 gives the whole variable domain GAGVSQTPSNKVTEKGKYVELRCDPISGHTALYWYRQSLGQGPEFLIYFQGTGAADDSGLPNDRFFAVRPEGSVSTLKIQRTERGDSAVYLCASSLFGGNYEQYFGPGTRLTVT.

As for this clonotype: The CDR3 end shows no conserved phenylalanine or tryptophan, and so a read error is likely. The DNA is omitted, as the CDR3 cannot be located on it reliably, and the CDR3 follows TCRdb's listing. This rearrangement joins TRBV9 to TRBJ1-3. The CDR3 is made up of 11 amino acids, end residues included. CDR1 is SGDLS and CDR2 is YYNGEE in the germline V gene. CDR3 region: CASRAGNTIYL.

Regarding this clonotype: This is likely a read error, given that the CDR3 carries no conserved phenylalanine or tryptophan at its end. The chain uses TRBV15 and TRBJ1-5, with a possible D match to TRBD1 (5 bases). The CDR3 runs to 15 residues. Germline-derived CDR1 and CDR2 are LNHNV and YYDKDF (reference sequence). Written as DNA, the CDR3 is TGTGCCACCAGCAGAGATGGGGGTAGCAAACAGCCCCAGCATTCT. Protein: CATSRDGGSKQPQHS.

This clonotype has only a few counts. The rearrangement uses TRBV3-1 and TRBJ2-3; 7 bases line up with TRBD1. The CDR3 consists of 17 residues. Losses at the gene ends were 3 bases for V and 3 bases for J; bases not matched to a gene: 12. The germline V gene encodes CDR1 LGHDT and CDR2 YNNKEL (reference sequence). DNA for the CDR3: TGTGCCAGCAGCCACGATCGTCGGGACAGCCTAACAGATACGCAGTATTTT. This codes for CASSHDRRDSLTDTQYF.

The chain links TRBV3-1 to TRBJ1-4, with 7 positions matching TRBD1. There are 13 residues in the CDR3. Looked up from germline, CDR1 is LGHDT and CDR2 is YNNKEL (reference sequence). J was trimmed by 5 bases and V by 4 bases; bases with no gene match: 1. CDR3 DNA: TGTGCCAGCAGCCCACAGGGGAATGAAAAACTGTTTTTT. Its protein is CASSPQGNEKLFF.

This clonotype was observed at least ten times. This rearrangement joins TRBV5-5 to TRBJ1-4, with D perhaps matching TRBD1 (5 bases). Germline-derived CDR1 and CDR2 are SGHKS and YYEKEE (reference sequence). The ends were cut back, 2 bases at V and 8 bases at J, with 16 bases in the middle. The CDR3 is 15 amino acids. The DNA for the CDR3 is TGTGCCAGCAGCTTAAGGGCCAGGGTGCAGGAAAAACTGTTTTTT. It yields the protein CASSLRARVQEKLFF. The full variable domain, rest sourced from reference TRBV5-5 and TRBJ1-4, is DAGVTQSPTHLIKTRGQQVTLRCSPISGHKSVSWYQQVLGQGPQFIFQYYEKEERGRGNFPDRFSARQFPNYSSELNVNALLLGDSALYLCASSLRARVQEKLFFGSGTQLSVL.

J is TRBJ2-3 and V is TRBV10-3; TRBD1 or TRBD2 may be the D gene (6 bases each). Germline V CDR1 and CDR2: ENHRY, SYGVKD. The V and J ends lost 10 bases and 5 bases respectively, with 19 bases between them. CDR3 size: 14 residues. The CDR3 DNA reads as TGTGCCACCCAGACCGGGGGCTACCAAGATACGCAGTATTTT. Translation: CATQTGGYQDTQYF.

The chain couples TRBV12-3 or TRBV12-4 to TRBJ2-7; 9 bases agree with TRBD2. V trimming: 5 bases; J trimming: 1 base; junction bases outside the gene matches: 6. CDR3 length equals 15 residues. The CDR3 spells CASSTGTSLSYEQYF. The CDR3 nucleotides are TGTGCCAGCAGTACCGGGACTAGCCTGTCCTACGAGCAGTACTTC.

CDR3 amino acids: CASSVETKAETQYF. CDR3 bases: TGTGCCAGCAGCGTAGAGACTAAGGCAGAGACCCAGTACTTC. The V and J genes are TRBV9 and TRBJ2-5; possible D gene TRBD2, 5 bases. CDR3 length: 14 amino acids. V shed 0 bases and J shed 4 bases, with 10 bases lying between them. Germline assignment: CDR1 SGDLS and CDR2 YYNGEE.

In the case of this clonotype: This sequence may be a read error, since a much larger clone differs from it by one base. The CDR3, as DNA: TGTGCCAGCAGCCCAGATAAGGAGAACTATGGCTACACCTTC. Its translation is CASSPDKENYGYTF. This chain connects TRBV4-2 to TRBJ1-2; D unclear. The germline gives CDR1 LGHNA, CDR2 YNFKEQ. V shed 4 bases and J shed 2 bases, with 11 bases lying between them. The CDR3 has 14 amino acids.

V usage is TRBV12-3 or TRBV12-4 and J usage is TRBJ2-5; TRBD2 aligns across 8 bases. The CDR3 totals 18 residues. V was clipped by 0 bases and J by 2 bases; unmatched bases: 11. The CDR3 reads CASSLALAGGLAQETQYF. CDR3 sequence (DNA): TGTGCCAGCAGTTTAGCGCTTGCGGGGGGCCTAGCGCAAGAGACCCAGTACTTC.

This clonotype came up a few times. Being one base from a much bigger clone, this may be a read error. The J gene is TRBJ1-4, the V gene TRBV5-1; 8 bases are a match to TRBD1. The CDR3 covers 15 residues. Germline CDR1 reads SGHRS; CDR2 reads YFSETQ. Written as DNA, the CDR3 is TGCGCCAGCAGCTCAGGACAGGGCCACCGTGAAAGACTGTTTTTT. Protein: CASSSGQGHRERLFF.

This clonotype was counted ten times or more. CDR3: CASVRIGSYEQYF. In DNA form, the CDR3 reads TGTGCCAGCGTCAGGATCGGCTCCTACGAGCAGTACTTC. The genes are TRBV6-1 and TRBJ2-7; D remains ambiguous. CDR3 length: 13 residues. Trimming took 8 bases from V and 0 from J, leaving 11 bases between them. Germline CDR1 MNHNS, CDR2 SASEGT.

The V gene is TRBV20-1, the J gene TRBJ2-6; TRBD1 aligns across 7 bases. V was pared by 4 bases and J by 2 bases, with 11 bases of the junction left unmatched. This CDR3 has 17 amino acids. Per germline, CDR1 DFQATT and CDR2 SNEGSKA (reference sequence). The CDR3 sequence is CSATTRTGATGANVLTF. The CDR3 coding sequence is TGCAGTGCTACTACCAGGACAGGAGCTACTGGGGCCAACGTCCTGACTTTC.

The V call is TRBV12-3 or TRBV12-4, the J call TRBJ2-1; TRBD2 agrees at 14 bases. Losses at the gene ends were 6 bases for V and 9 bases for J; bases not matched to a gene: 7. The CDR3 sequence is 15 residues long. The CDR3 loop reads CASRGGLAGATEQFF. The CDR3 region has the DNA TGTGCCAGCAGGGGGGGACTAGCGGGAGCCACTGAGCAGTTCTTC.

The gene calls are TRBV20-1 and TRBJ2-5; 7 nucleotides agree with TRBD1. Trimming removed 6 bases from V and 7 bases from J; junction bases left unmatched: 11. This CDR3 is 13 amino acids long. Germline V CDR1 and CDR2: DFQATT, SNEGSKA (reference sequence). The CDR3 reads CSATTGSAGTQYF. CDR3 bases: TGCAGTGCGACGACAGGGTCCGCAGGGACCCAGTACTTC.

CDR3 sequence (DNA): TGTGCCAGCAGTGCCATAGCGGGAACTCGCACAGATACGCAGTATTTT. It specifies CASSAIAGTRTDTQYF. The genes are TRBV2 and TRBJ2-3; the match to TRBD2 covers 8 bases. This CDR3 spans 16 amino acids. The germline CDR1 and CDR2 sequences are SNHLY and FYNNEI. V was clipped by 4 bases and J by 1 base; unmatched bases: 7.

The chain recombines TRBV2 with TRBJ1-2; the D gene is possibly TRBD1 (6 bases). Trimming cost V 2 bases and J 4 bases, with 11 bases left between them. Per the germline V gene, CDR1 is SNHLY and CDR2 is FYNNEI. The CDR3 runs 14 residues. CDR3 protein: CASSEHRVTYGYTF. The DNA for the CDR3 is TGTGCCAGCAGTGAACACAGGGTGACCTATGGCTACACCTTC. Supplemented by reference TRBV2 and TRBJ1-2, the full variable domain reads EPEVTQTPSHQVTQMGQEVILRCVPISNHLYFYWYRQILGQKVEFLVSFYNNEISEKSEIFDDQFSVERPDGSNFTLKIRSTKLEDSAMYFCASSEHRVTYGYTFGSGTRLTVV.

This clonotype showed up many times. The chain recombines TRBV7-2 with TRBJ2-7, with 8 bases matching TRBD1. V shed 2 bases and J 5 bases; nucleotides not matched to a gene: 5. This CDR3 has 14 residues. Germline lookup yields CDR1 SGHTA and CDR2 FQGNSA. DNA for the CDR3: TGTGCCAGCAGCTTAAACGCAGGGGGCAACGAGCAGTACTTC. This translates into CASSLNAGGNEQYF. Looking up the rest from reference TRBV7-2 and TRBJ2-7 gives the full variable domain: GAGVSQSPSNKVTEKGKDVELRCDPISGHTALYWYRQSLGQGLEFLIYFQGNSAPDKSGLPSDRFSAERTGGSVSTLTIQRTQQEDSAVYLCASSLNAGGNEQYFGPGTRLTVT.

This chain links TRBV14 with TRBJ2-1; D uncertain. Trimming took 1 base from V and 2 from J, leaving 18 bases between them. The CDR3 loop spans 18 amino acids. The germline CDR1 and CDR2 sequences are SGHDN and FVKESK. CDR3 coding DNA: TGTGCCAGCAGCCAAGGGGCTGGGTTGGGAAAGCCCTACAATGAGCAGTTCTTC. Residues: CASSQGAGLGKPYNEQFF.

This clonotype was counted ten times or more. V and J are TRBV5-6 and TRBJ1-3; D is unclear. With 0 bases removed from V and 3 bases from J, the gap between germline ends came to 4 bases. The CDR3 runs 13 residues. CDR1 is SGHDT and CDR2 is YYEEEE in the germline V gene. CDR3 DNA: TGTGCCAGCAGCTTGGAAGGTGGAAACACCATATATTTT. Translated: CASSLEGGNTIYF.

This clonotype was seen repeatedly, ten times or more. V gene TRBV25-1 combines with J gene TRBJ1-1; no reliable D call. Germline CDR1 and CDR2: MGHDK and SYGVNS. Trimming removed 6 bases from V and 0 bases from J, with 2 bases in between. This CDR3 has 11 residues. The CDR3 DNA sequence: TGTGCCAGCAGCATGAACACTGAAGCTTTCTTT. Translated, it gives CASSMNTEAFF.

The gene calls are TRBV7-3 and TRBJ1-2; D remains unclear. V dropped 5 bases and J dropped 8 bases, with 18 bases sitting between them. The V gene's germline CDR1 is SGHTA and CDR2 FQGTGA. The CDR3 runs 14 residues. CDR3 region: CASSPQKGLKGYTF. CDR3 in DNA: TGTGCCAGCAGCCCTCAAAAGGGATTGAAAGGCTACACCTTC.

The chain links TRBV19 to TRBJ2-5; 8 bases are a match to TRBD1. The CDR3 totals 14 residues. Per the germline V gene, CDR1 is LNHDA and CDR2 is SQIVND (reference sequence). Trimming at V came to 3 bases and at J to 7 bases, leaving 7 bases not matched to a gene. This CDR3 is CASSILTGTGTQYF. CDR3 bases: TGTGCCAGTAGTATCCTTACCGGGACAGGGACCCAGTACTTC.

As to this clonotype: Because it lacks the conserved phenylalanine or tryptophan at the end, this CDR3 is likely a read error. Because the CDR3's place on the DNA is in doubt, the DNA is left out and the CDR3 is given as listed by TCRdb. This chain joins TRBV7-2 and TRBJ2-3. The germline V gene encodes CDR1 SGHTA and CDR2 FQGNSA. The CDR3 length equals 11 residues, ends included. The CDR3 protein is CASTLADTRYL.

About this clonotype: A much larger clone is a single base away; this may be a read error. This chain uses TRBV2 with TRBJ2-2, with TRBD1 identical over 7 bases. This CDR3 has 15 amino acids. Germline V CDR1 and CDR2: SNHLY, FYNNEI. V was clipped by 5 bases and J by 5 bases; unmatched bases: 8. CDR3 protein: CASSQTGAATGELFF. In DNA, the CDR3 is TGTGCCAGCAGTCAAACAGGGGCCGCGACCGGGGAGCTGTTTTTT.